This T cell receptor (beta chain) comes out of a study of human T cells and chemical hapten exposure. Study in general: The variation in per-sample TCR yields arose mainly from small differences in pooled library volumes.

Regarding time point: healthy volunteer bleed at 2 weeks. Someone pulled total RNA out of unfractionated whole blood. This clonotype showed up just once. Germline lookup yields CDR1 LGHNA and CDR2 YSLEER. Deletions cut 0 bases from V and 3 bases from J, with 8 bases between. There are 14 residues in the CDR3. Within the library, unique molecular identifiers were attached to each individual cDNA molecule. TCRdb used MiXCR to reprocess the RACE reads, holding one entry per CDR3 protein. Of around 130,000 distinct CDR3 sequences in the sample, approximately 9.5% were seen once. This receptor was taken from a male donor in good health. Some clones in this sample may be carry-over from other donors' samples. The sequenced material came from whole blood. This chain joins TRBV4-3 and TRBJ1-1; no firm D call. The CDR3 reads CASSQEFPHTEAFF. CDR3 coding DNA: TGCGCCAGCAGCCAAGAATTCCCCCACACTGAAGCTTTCTTT.